The clone carrying this TCR beta chain appeared many times. The data originate from a study of metastatic and nonmetastatic thyroid tumors. The entire patient cohort was treatment-naive prior to thyroid surgery. TCRdb called clones again from the PCR reads with MiXCR. Here the sample spans tens of thousands of clones, 16% being singletons. Sequences were obtained from blood. The sequence came from a male donor with papillary thyroid cancer or a benign thyroid nodule (not recorded which). Some clones in this sample may be carry-over from other donors' samples.

This chain's CDR3 is CAWDGTGELFF. The CDR3 DNA sequence: TGTGCCTGGGACGGGACCGGGGAGCTGTTTTTT. The J gene is TRBJ2-2, the V gene TRBV30; D not certain. V shed 5 bases and J shed 5 bases, with 6 bases lying between them. This CDR3 is 11 amino acids long. The germline V gene has CDR1 GTSNPN and CDR2 SVGIG (reference sequence).